This T cell receptor beta chain emerged from a study of blood T cells in healthy people across ages (dated by TCRdb to about 2015). For the study in its entirety: In model experiments, template switching captured roughly one uniquely barcoded TCR beta cDNA molecule for every two T cells. Using deep sequencing normalized with unique cDNA molecular identifiers, the study measured how TCR beta repertoire diversity changes with age. Four age groups were formed from the donors: young (average approximately 15 years), middle-aged (roughly 38), aged (around 68) and long-lived (about 80). To avoid experimental bias, donors of different ages were randomly spread across the sequencing lanes. Using the same blood draw, the study looked at two additional independent replicas of 1 million unique cDNA reads for two donors, one aged 18 to 29 and the other aged 80 or older. What the authors observed across the whole study: Compared with the aged group, more naive CD4+ T cells, fewer expanded clones and increased TCR diversity were shown by the long-lived group, suggesting age selection. Estimates of total diversity based on one million sequenced T cells were considered lower bounds and underestimates. Donor CMV infection status was unknown, potentially confounding age-related changes in expanded clonotypes. Bulk unsorted PBMC profiling prevented conclusive comparison of naive and antigen-experienced compartments. The percentage of naive T cells measured by flow cytometry correlated strongly with observed TCR beta diversity. As age increased, observed TCR beta diversity per million T cells dropped in a roughly linear way, and a significant reduction was already evident by age 40.

The method behind the library was 5' RACE. Instrument on record: Illumina HiSeq 2500. A second PCR of roughly 6 to 11 cycles was run with a J-beta primer mix and a sample-barcoded 5' primer. A template-switch 5' adaptor carrying 12 random nucleotides introduced a unique molecular identifier onto each TCR beta cDNA molecule. Each sample yielded at least 3 million CDR3-containing paired-end reads. The Mint cDNA synthesis kit, primed by a TRBC-specific oligonucleotide, was used to synthesize first-strand cDNA from all RNA. After uracil-DNA glycosylase treatment, a first 18-cycle PCR used universal primers M1SS and BC2_uni_R on all cDNA. Regarding the original processing steps: Each sample was normalized by randomly selecting 1 million high-quality reads, each carrying a distinct molecular identifier. Reads sharing molecular identifiers were discarded rather than binned into consensus sequences. MiTCR, set to a Q25 quality threshold and the strictest error-elimination algorithm, was used for CDR3 identification, clonotype clustering and error correction. A nonparametric unseen species model with Euler transformation was used to estimate a lower bound on total TCR beta diversity. Through fastp at Q25 and MiXCR, TCRdb rebuilt clones from the public reads, retaining in-frame beta chains. Rows are unified per CDR3 protein, each entry keeping the most common DNA and genes. The V and J calls were determined by TCRdb, not by the authors. The sample contains around 800,000 distinct CDR3 sequences, 53% of them found a single time. The ten largest clones take up roughly 37% of the sample.

This clonotype appeared once. Its antigen remains undetermined. One base away there is no much larger clone; base qualities are not given. Evidence from one read is weak. The donors were roughly 40 Caucasian individuals from Russia, aged roughly 6 to 95 years, who were systemically healthy. Around 10 milliliters of peripheral blood were drawn from each donor into EDTA-treated Vacutainer tubes. Ficoll-Paque density-gradient centrifugation was used to isolate PBMCs, with at least 6.5 million per sample. Total RNA, at least 6 micrograms per sample, was extracted from PBMCs with Trizol reagent. For every donor, flow cytometry on a PBMC aliquot measured the percentage of naive CD45RAhigh/CD27high T cells. Germline trimming: 6 bases from V, 2 bases from J; junction bases outside gene matches: 0. Counted from cysteine to phenylalanine, this CDR3 has 14 amino acids. The retained sequence is limited to the CDR3, 42 bases, with the frame set at the first base. Taken from the germline V gene (reference sequence), the CDR1 and CDR2 loops are LGHDT and YNNKEL.

This TCR derives from a man older than 75 in good health. In this chain, TRBV3-1 is recombined with TRBJ2-7; 14 nucleotides in the junction match TRBD2. Sequenced: blood. The CDR3 reads as follows: CASRTSGRAYEQYF. The DNA sequence is TGTGCCAGCAGGACTAGCGGGAGGGCCTACGAGCAGTACTTC.